This entry lists 20 T cell receptor beta chains sequenced from one sample in a study of T cells in Graves' hyperthyroidism and ophthalmopathy. It was RNA transcripts that yielded the amplified TCR beta CDR3 regions. Using the HTBI primer set, a first-round RT-PCR was run on the TCR CDR3. One entry per CDR3 protein, called by TCRdb with MiXCR from the multiplex PCR reads. The sample shows around 610,000 distinct CDR3 sequences, roughly 14% of them seen only once. Sample: blood. The origin of the receptors is a woman between 35 and 50 years old with Graves' ophthalmopathy.

The chain has TRBV5-1 and TRBJ2-2, with 7 positions matching TRBD2. With V trimmed by 5 bases and J by 1 base, 8 bases remained unmatched. CDR1 and CDR2 (germline): SGHRS, YFSETQ. CDR3 length: 16 amino acids. The CDR3 nucleotides read TGCGCCAGCAGAGGACTAGATGCGGAGAACACCGGGGAGCTGTTTTTT. Translating gives CASRGLDAENTGELFF.

This clonotype was counted many times. The chain carries TRBV2 and TRBJ2-7, with 8 bases aligning to TRBD1. This CDR3 has 17 amino acids. Germline V gene data show CDR1 as SNHLY and CDR2 as FYNNEI. Trimming removed 3 bases from V and 5 bases from J; junction bases left unmatched: 15. CDR3 in amino acids: CASSDFPGQVPGNEQYF. The CDR3, as DNA: TGTGCCAGCAGTGACTTTCCGGGACAGGTCCCGGGGAACGAGCAGTACTTC.

The chain is built from TRBV25-1 and TRBJ2-5; 7 bases map to TRBD1. Germline CDR1 is MGHDK and CDR2 is SYGVNS. The V and J ends lost 5 bases and 7 bases, in that order; junction bases with no gene match: 16. The CDR3 is 16 amino acids. This CDR3 is CASSRLTGAEDSTQYF. CDR3 DNA sequence: TGTGCCAGCAGTCGACTTACAGGGGCAGAAGATTCGACCCAGTACTTC.

This clonotype has a count of ten or more. The rearrangement uses TRBV19 and TRBJ2-7; the D is unclear. The V end lost 3 bases, the J end lost 2 bases, and 14 bases lay between the germline ends. CDR1 is LNHDA and CDR2 is SQIVND in the germline V gene (reference sequence). This CDR3 region has 15 residues. CDR3 nucleotide sequence: TGTGCCAGTAGTATGCGGACGGACCTTCCCTACGAGCAGTACTTC. Its translation: CASSMRTDLPYEQYF.

This clonotype was seen only a few times. This may arise from a read error, as a much more abundant clone is one base away. The J gene is TRBJ2-2, the V gene TRBV9; 7 positions agree with TRBD2. Germline assignment: CDR1 SGDLS and CDR2 YYNGEE. The CDR3 contains 15 residues. This CDR3 reads CAGSVSGSGTGELFF. The CDR3 nucleotides are TGTGCCGGCAGCGTATCCGGTAGCGGGACCGGGGAGCTGTTTTTT.

This clonotype was seen a few times. The chain carries TRBV6-2 or TRBV6-3 and TRBJ2-7; TRBD2 matches 12 bases. The length of the CDR3 is 17 residues. The V segment lost 6 bases and the J segment 1 base; nucleotides outside the gene matches: 10. Germline CDR1 is MNHEY and CDR2 is SVGEGT. The CDR3 loop is CASSPTPGLAGSYEQYF. The CDR3 nucleotides read TGTGCCAGCAGCCCCACTCCGGGACTAGCGGGTTCCTACGAGCAGTACTTC.

This clonotype was seen at least ten times. The gene calls are TRBV5-1 and TRBJ1-5, with D hard to call. V gave up 1 base and J gave up 0 bases, with 14 bases separating them. This CDR3 has 17 amino acids. Per the germline V gene, CDR1 is SGHRS and CDR2 is YFSETQ. The CDR3 protein is CASSLSSTTHSNQPQHF. CDR3 bases: TGCGCCAGCAGCTTGAGTTCGACTACCCATAGCAATCAGCCCCAGCATTTT.

At least ten counts were recorded for this clonotype. This rearrangement joins TRBV7-3 to TRBJ1-1; D might be TRBD1 (5 bases). The CDR3 loop spans 13 amino acids. Trimming stripped 4 bases from V and 3 bases from J, with 9 bases between. Looked up from germline, CDR1 is SGHTA and CDR2 is FQGTGA. CDR3 protein: CASSYDSYTEAFF. CDR3 nucleotides: TGTGCCAGCAGCTACGACAGTTACACTGAAGCTTTCTTT.

The chain combines TRBV5-5 with TRBJ2-2, with D maybe TRBD1 (6 bases). Deletions cut 1 base from V and 3 bases from J, with 13 bases between. The CDR3 extends over 16 amino acids. Germline assignment: CDR1 SGHKS and CDR2 YYEKEE (reference sequence). The CDR3 coding sequence is TGTGCCAGCAGCTTGCAGGACAGTCCCTACACCGGGGAGCTGTTTTTT. Translation gives CASSLQDSPYTGELFF.

In this sample, this clonotype turned up many times. The chain links TRBV29-1 to TRBJ2-7; 8 bases are a match to TRBD1. CDR1 and CDR2 (germline): SQVTM, ANQGSEA. V was clipped by 7 bases and J by 5 bases; unmatched bases: 7. The CDR3 totals 12 residues. CDR3 DNA: TGCAGCGCCGGACAGGGTTATAACGAGCAGTACTTC. Amino acids: CSAGQGYNEQYF.

The chain joins TRBV14 to TRBJ2-2, with D possibly matching TRBD2 (7 bases). The CDR3 consists of 13 residues. V shed 8 bases and J shed 7 bases, with 14 bases lying between them. Germline CDR1 SGHDN, CDR2 FVKESK. CDR3 DNA sequence: TGTGCCAGCCCCACCGGGGGGCACGGGGAGCTGTTTTTT. Translation: CASPTGGHGELFF.

In its sample, this clonotype was seen many times. The chain employs TRBV7-8 and TRBJ2-7; D unclear. Germline CDR1 and CDR2: SGHVS and FQNEAQ. V lost 0 bases and J 1 base, leaving 7 bases between the germline ends. The CDR3 consists of 14 residues. The CDR3 region is CASSLALDSYEQYF. The CDR3 bases are TGTGCCAGCAGCTTAGCCCTGGATTCCTACGAGCAGTACTTC.

There are a few counts of this clonotype. V usage is TRBV4-2 and J usage is TRBJ2-7; TRBD2 matches 11 bases. V lost 1 base to trimming and J lost 0 bases; unmatched junction nucleotides: 5. This CDR3 has 17 amino acids. In germline, CDR1 is LGHNA, CDR2 YNFKEQ. CDR3: CASSQVGSGRGSYEQYF. The CDR3 DNA reads TGTGCCAGCAGCCAAGTTGGTAGCGGGAGGGGCTCCTACGAGCAGTACTTC.

This clonotype was seen repeatedly, ten times or more. The gene calls are TRBV19 and TRBJ2-2, with no clear D. Germline CDR1 and CDR2: LNHDA and SQIVND (reference sequence). The CDR3 has 17 residues. V lost 4 bases and J lost 4, with 19 bases in between. CDR3 nucleotide sequence: TGTGCCAGTAGTAGATACTCGGCGACGGATTTCACCGGGGAGCTGTTTTTT. Encoded protein: CASSRYSATDFTGELFF.

The rearrangement links TRBV14 to TRBJ1-6; D not certain. This CDR3 comprises 12 residues. The germline gives CDR1 SGHDN, CDR2 FVKESK. V gave up 7 bases and J gave up 12 bases, with 13 bases separating them. The CDR3, as DNA: TGTGCCAGCAAGGCAGGTGTCGGACCCCTCCACTTT. It yields the protein CASKAGVGPLHF.

This clonotype was seen at least ten times. This rearrangement joins TRBV7-2 to TRBJ2-7; 9 bases line up with TRBD2. The germline CDR1 and CDR2 sequences are SGHTA and FQGNSA. This CDR3 has 15 amino acids. V dropped 4 bases and J dropped 4; count of bases not matched to a gene: 8. The CDR3 is CASSSLIAGVYEQYF. The CDR3 region has the DNA TGTGCCAGCAGCTCCTTAATAGCGGGAGTGTACGAGCAGTACTTC.

In this sample, this clonotype turned up many times. The V and J genes are TRBV7-2 and TRBJ2-5; D call uncertain. CDR3 length: 13 amino acids. CDR1 and CDR2 from the germline V gene are SGHTA and FQGNSA. Trimming stripped 1 base from V and 5 bases from J, with 8 bases between. The CDR3 region has the DNA TGTGCCAGCAGCTTAGGGCCGGCCGAGACCCAGTACTTC. It is translated as CASSLGPAETQYF.

The sample holds many counts of this clonotype. This chain links TRBV10-3 with TRBJ2-5, with TRBD2 identical over 9 bases. CDR1 ENHRY and CDR2 SYGVKD come from the germline V gene. Unmatched junction bases numbered 3, after V lost 5 bases and J lost 2 bases. This CDR3 is built from 14 residues. The chain's CDR3 is CAISSSGGQETQYF. CDR3 coding DNA: TGTGCCATCAGTAGTAGCGGGGGACAAGAGACCCAGTACTTC.

This clonotype was observed many times. The CDR3 DNA sequence: TGTGCCAGCAGCTTCATACAGGGAGAAGCTTTCTTT. Translation gives CASSFIQGEAFF. This chain joins TRBV5-4 and TRBJ1-1; tentative D call: TRBD1 (6 bases). The CDR3 covers 12 residues. Germline values: CDR1 SGHNT, CDR2 YYREEE (reference sequence). The V end lost 2 bases, the J end lost 8 bases, and 10 bases lay between the germline ends.

This rearrangement joins TRBV28 to TRBJ2-7; D is possibly TRBD1 or TRBD2 (5 bases each). Trimming removed 5 bases at V and 3 bases at J, with 20 bases between. Looked up from germline, CDR1 is MDHEN and CDR2 is SYDVKM. The CDR3 is made up of 16 amino acids. CDR3 region: CASSGEMQGFNYEQYF. For the CDR3, the DNA is TGTGCCAGCAGTGGGGAGATGCAGGGATTTAACTACGAGCAGTACTTC. Supplemented by reference TRBV28 and TRBJ2-7, the full variable domain reads DVKVTQSSRYLVKRTGEKVFLECVQDMDHENMFWYRQDPGLGLRLIYFSYDVKMKEKGDIPEGYSVSREKKERFSLILESASTNQTSMYLCASSGEMQGFNYEQYFGPGTRLTVT.